This TCR beta chain was profiled in a study of blood T cell repertoires in COVID-19. Overall study context: Samples of COVID-19 (acute and convalescent) were obtained from the United States, Italy and Spain. Sources were T cells, B-cell-depleted T cells, or PBMCs; the material itself was cDNA or gDNA.

Profiled with immunoSEQ multiplex PCR; TCRdb holds only in-frame clones, not every one. The sample has over 150,000 clones, over 60% seen once. Germline assignment: CDR1 SGHAT and CDR2 FQNNGV. Trimming removed 3 bases at V and 4 bases at J, with 12 bases between. The CDR3 length is 14 residues. The source material was peripheral blood. This rearrangement joins TRBV11-2 to TRBJ2-5; D ambiguous. The clonotype originates from an elderly man with acute or convalescent COVID-19. The CDR3 reads CASSFQATPETQYF. The CDR3 region has the DNA TGTGCCAGCAGCTTTCAGGCGACCCCAGAGACCCAGTACTTC.